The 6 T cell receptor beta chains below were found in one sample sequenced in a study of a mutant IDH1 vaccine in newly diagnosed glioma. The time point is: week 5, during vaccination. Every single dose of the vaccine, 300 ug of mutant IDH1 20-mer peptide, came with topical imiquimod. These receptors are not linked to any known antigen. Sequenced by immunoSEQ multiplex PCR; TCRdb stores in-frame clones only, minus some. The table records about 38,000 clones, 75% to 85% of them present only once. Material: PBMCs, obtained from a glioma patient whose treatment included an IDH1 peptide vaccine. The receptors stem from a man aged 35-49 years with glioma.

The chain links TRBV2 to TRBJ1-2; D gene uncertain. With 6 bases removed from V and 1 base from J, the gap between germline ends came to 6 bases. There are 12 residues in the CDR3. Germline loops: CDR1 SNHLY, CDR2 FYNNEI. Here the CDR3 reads CASRNDNYGYTF. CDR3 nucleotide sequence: TGTGCCAGCAGGAACGATAACTATGGCTACACCTTC. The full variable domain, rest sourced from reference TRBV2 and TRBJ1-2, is EPEVTQTPSHQVTQMGQEVILRCVPISNHLYFYWYRQILGQKVEFLVSFYNNEISEKSEIFDDQFSVERPDGSNFTLKIRSTKLEDSAMYFCASRNDNYGYTFGSGTRLTVV.

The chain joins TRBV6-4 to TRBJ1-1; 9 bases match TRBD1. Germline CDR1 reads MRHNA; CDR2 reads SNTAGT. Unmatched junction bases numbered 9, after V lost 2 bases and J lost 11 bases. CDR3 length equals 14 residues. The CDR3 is CASSDPTGGGLAFF. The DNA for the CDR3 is TGTGCCAGCAGTGACCCCACAGGGGGCGGATTGGCTTTCTTT.

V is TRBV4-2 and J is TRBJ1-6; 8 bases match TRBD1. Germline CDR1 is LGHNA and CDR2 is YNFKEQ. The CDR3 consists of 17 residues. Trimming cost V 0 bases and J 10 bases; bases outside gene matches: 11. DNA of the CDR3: TGTGCCAGCAGCCAAGATCCCCCCGGACAGGGCGGGTCACCCCTCCACTTT. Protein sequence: CASSQDPPGQGGSPLHF.

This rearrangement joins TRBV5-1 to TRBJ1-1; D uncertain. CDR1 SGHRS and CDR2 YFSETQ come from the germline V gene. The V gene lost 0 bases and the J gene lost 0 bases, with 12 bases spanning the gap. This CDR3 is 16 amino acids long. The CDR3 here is CASSLELGSMNTEAFF. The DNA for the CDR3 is TGCGCCAGCAGCTTGGAGCTGGGCTCGATGAACACTGAAGCTTTCTTT.

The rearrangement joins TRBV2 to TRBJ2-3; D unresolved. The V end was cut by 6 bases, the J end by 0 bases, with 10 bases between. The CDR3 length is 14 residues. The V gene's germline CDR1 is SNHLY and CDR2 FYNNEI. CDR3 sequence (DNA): TGTGCCAGCAGGTGGACCACTAGCACAGATACGCAGTATTTT. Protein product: CASRWTTSTDTQYF.

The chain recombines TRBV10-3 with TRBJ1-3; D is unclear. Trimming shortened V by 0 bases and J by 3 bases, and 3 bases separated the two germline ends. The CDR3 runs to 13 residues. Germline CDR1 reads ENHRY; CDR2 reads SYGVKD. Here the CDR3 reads CAISESNGNTIYF. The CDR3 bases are TGTGCCATCAGTGAGTCGAATGGAAACACCATATATTTT.